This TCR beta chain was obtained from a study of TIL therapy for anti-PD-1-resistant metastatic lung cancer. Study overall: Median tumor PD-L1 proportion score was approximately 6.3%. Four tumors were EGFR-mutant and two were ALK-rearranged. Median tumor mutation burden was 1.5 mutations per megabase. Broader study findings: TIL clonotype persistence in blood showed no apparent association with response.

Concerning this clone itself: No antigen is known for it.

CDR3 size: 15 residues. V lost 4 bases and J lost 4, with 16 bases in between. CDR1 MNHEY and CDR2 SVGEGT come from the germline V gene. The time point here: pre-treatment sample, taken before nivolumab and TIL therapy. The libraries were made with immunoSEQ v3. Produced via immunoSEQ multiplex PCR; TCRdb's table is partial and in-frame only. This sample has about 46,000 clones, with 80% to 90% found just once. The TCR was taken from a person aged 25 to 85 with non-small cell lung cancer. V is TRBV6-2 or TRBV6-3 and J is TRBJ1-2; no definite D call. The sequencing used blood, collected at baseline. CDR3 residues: CASSSGVLRSYGYTF. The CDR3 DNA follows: TGTGCCAGCAGTTCCGGGGTCCTACGGTCCTATGGCTACACCTTC.